A selection of T cell receptor beta chains follows, all from one sample in a study of tumor and adjacent non-tumor tissue in lung cancer. TCRdb redid the calling of the multiplex PCR reads with MiXCR, one entry per CDR3 protein. The repertoire holds under 150,000 distinct CDR3 sequences, approximately 66% seen once, with 15% to 20% in the top ten. The sample was lung tumor tissue. The receptors derive from a man in his sixties with small cell lung cancer. The conserved cysteine and the conserved F or W are not part of the CDR3 here.

v_call	cdr3_aa
TRBV30	AWSVLSPGANVLT
TRBV20-1	SARRLAGVETQY
TRBV6-5	ASSYLGQGDYGCT
TRBV11-1	ASSLVAASYNVQF
TRBV11-2	ASSLTRGGSLLH
TRBV12-5	ASDSQGENGYT
TRBV12-3/TRBV12-4	ASSRTSGRGEQF
TRBV20-1	SARDLKLATDTQY
TRBV6-5	VSRTRGQGANVLT
TRBV5-4	ASSSGPSNYGYT
TRBV6-5	ASSYSTRRSTEVF
TRBV6-2/TRBV6-3	ASRENNEQF
TRBV6-1	ANSPQVVTPEAF
TRBV13	ASSPQWRNSYEQY
TRBV28	ASRSAVGNSYNEQF
TRBV6-6	ASSYPSQPQH
TRBV24-1	TTQEGSYNEQF
TRBV5-4	ASRSSGRANTQY
TRBV5-5	ASSPAWAPQETQY
TRBV6-6	AITSGLVQPQY
TRBV7-8	ASSLNRNTEAF
TRBV15	ATSSDFYTQY
TRBV11-1	ASSLTRGAYEHY
TRBV12-3/TRBV12-4	ASSLIGLTYNEQF
TRBV7-9	ASSPSGAWGYGYT
TRBV11-3	ASSAERGSQEAQY
TRBV28	ASKKLGGRLNYGYT
TRBV7-9	ASSPSGTSGSRTDTQY
TRBV4-1	ASSQEIAMSTEAF
TRBV6-1	ASSKGLAGGSDTQY
TRBV6-5	ASSYGGTNEKLF